These 3 T cell receptor beta chains were sequenced from one sample in a study of early T cells in non-severe SARS-CoV-2 infection. TCRdb itself ran the 5' RACE reads through MiXCR, one entry per CDR3 protein. The table shows around 44,000 distinct CDR3 sequences, with roughly 7.7% occurring only once. The specimen sequenced was whole blood. Every receptor here comes from an adult who was a healthcare worker with PCR-confirmed SARS-CoV-2 infection or an uninfected control (not recorded which).

This clonotype was seen ten or more times. V usage is TRBV27 and J usage is TRBJ1-4; D unclear. The V gene's germline CDR1 is MNHEY and CDR2 SMNVEV (reference sequence). The CDR3 extends over 14 amino acids. V lost 4 bases, J lost 4 bases, and 10 bases lay in between. Here the CDR3 DNA reads TGTGCCAGCAGTTCCCGGGCCGTTAATGAAAAACTGTTTTTT. Translation: CASSSRAVNEKLFF.

This clonotype was detected ten times or more. The V call is TRBV11-2, the J call TRBJ1-2, with 7 bases fitting TRBD1. CDR3 length equals 13 residues. V lost 3 bases and J lost 6; bases outside the gene matches: 4. In germline, CDR1 is SGHAT, CDR2 FQNNGV. CDR3 coding DNA: TGTGCCAGCAGCTTCAGAGGGGGCAATGGCTACACCTTC. Amino acid sequence: CASSFRGGNGYTF. The entire variable domain, with the rest obtained from reference TRBV11-2 and TRBJ1-2, is as follows: EAGVAQSPRYKIIEKRQSVAFWCNPISGHATLYWYQQILGQGPKLLIQFQNNGVVDDSQLPKDRFSAERLKGVDSTLKIQPAKLEDSAVYLCASSFRGGNGYTFGSGTRLTVV.

The chain joins TRBV27 to TRBJ2-1; 9 positions agree with TRBD2. The CDR3 covers 17 residues. CDR1 is MNHEY, CDR2 SMNVEV, per germline (reference sequence). The V gene end was trimmed by 4 bases and the J gene end by 5 bases; junction bases not matched to a gene: 12. The CDR3 DNA reads TGTGCCAGCAGTTGGGGTAGATTGCGGGGGGGCCACAATGAGCAGTTCTTC. Translating gives CASSWGRLRGGHNEQFF.